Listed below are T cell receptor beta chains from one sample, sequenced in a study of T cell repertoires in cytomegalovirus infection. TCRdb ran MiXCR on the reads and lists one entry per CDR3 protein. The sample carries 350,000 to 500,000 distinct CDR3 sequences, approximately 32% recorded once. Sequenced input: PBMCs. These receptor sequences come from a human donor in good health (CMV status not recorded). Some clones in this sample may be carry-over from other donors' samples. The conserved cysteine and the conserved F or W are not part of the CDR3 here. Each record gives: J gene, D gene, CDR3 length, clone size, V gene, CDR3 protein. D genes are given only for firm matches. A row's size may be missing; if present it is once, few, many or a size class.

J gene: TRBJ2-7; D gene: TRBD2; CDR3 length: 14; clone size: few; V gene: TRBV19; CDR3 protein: ASSIAGLAGIYEQY
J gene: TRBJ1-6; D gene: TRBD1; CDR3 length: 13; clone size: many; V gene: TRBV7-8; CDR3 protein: ASSPISRDSGLTH
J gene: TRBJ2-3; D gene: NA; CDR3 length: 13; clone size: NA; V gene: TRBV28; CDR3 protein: ASSFSLGSTDTQY
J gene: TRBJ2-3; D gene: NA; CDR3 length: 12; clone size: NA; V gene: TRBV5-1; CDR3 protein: ASSLRYITDTQY
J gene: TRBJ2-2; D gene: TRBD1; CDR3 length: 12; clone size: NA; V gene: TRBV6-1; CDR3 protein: ASRDRGATGELF
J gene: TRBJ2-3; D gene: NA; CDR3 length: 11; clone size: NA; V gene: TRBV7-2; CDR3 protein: ASSLTPTDTQY
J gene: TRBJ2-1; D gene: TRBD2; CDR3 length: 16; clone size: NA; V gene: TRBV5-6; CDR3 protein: ASSHGLAQVPWDNEQF
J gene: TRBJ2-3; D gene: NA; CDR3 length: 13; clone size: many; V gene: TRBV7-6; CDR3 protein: ASSLEGYITDTQY
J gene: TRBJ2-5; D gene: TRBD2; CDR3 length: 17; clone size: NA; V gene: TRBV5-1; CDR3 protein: ASSSPRPVTSGGAWTQY
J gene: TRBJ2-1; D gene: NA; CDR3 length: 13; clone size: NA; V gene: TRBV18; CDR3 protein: ASSTPPTGGNEQF
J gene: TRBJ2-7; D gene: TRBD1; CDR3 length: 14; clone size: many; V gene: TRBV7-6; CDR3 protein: ASSLGGTGSSYEQY
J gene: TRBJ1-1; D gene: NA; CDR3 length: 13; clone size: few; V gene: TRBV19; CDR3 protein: ASSPRPLLNTEAF
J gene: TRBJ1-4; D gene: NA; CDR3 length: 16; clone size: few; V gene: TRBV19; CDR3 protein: ASSRQILLGHYGEKLF
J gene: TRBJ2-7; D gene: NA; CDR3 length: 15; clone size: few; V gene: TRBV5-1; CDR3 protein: ASSLDVAGPRSSEQY
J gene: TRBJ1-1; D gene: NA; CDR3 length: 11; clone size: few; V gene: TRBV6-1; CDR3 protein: ASSDILNTEAF
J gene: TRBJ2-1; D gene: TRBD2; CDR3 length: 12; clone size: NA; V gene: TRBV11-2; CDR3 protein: ASDSSGGANEQF
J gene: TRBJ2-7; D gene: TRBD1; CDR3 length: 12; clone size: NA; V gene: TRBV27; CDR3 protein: ASSTRTGGHEQY
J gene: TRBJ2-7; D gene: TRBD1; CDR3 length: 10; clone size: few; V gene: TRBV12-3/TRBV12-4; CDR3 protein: ASSETGVEQY
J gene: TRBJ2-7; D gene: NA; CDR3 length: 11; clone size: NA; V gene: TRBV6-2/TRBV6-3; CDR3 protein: ASSFASGGEQY
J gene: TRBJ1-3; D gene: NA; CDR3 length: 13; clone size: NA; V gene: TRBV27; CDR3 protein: ASSLRAPPGNTIY
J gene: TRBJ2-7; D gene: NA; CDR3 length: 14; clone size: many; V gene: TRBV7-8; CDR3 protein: ASSLGRTMSSYEQY
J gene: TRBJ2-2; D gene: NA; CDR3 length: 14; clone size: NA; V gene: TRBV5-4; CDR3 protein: ASSIGPDLNTGELF
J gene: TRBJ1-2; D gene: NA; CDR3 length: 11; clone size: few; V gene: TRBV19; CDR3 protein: ASSRWGGNGYT
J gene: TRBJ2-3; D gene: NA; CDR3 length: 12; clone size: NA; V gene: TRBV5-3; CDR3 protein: ASSRNTSPDTQY
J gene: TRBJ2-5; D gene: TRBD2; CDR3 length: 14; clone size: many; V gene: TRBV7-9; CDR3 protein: ASSRPPSGGQETQY
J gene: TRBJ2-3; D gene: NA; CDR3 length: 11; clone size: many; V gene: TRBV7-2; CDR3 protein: ASSLGGIDTQY
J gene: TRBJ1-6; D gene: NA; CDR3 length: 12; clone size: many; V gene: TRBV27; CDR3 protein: ASSLGGTSSPLH
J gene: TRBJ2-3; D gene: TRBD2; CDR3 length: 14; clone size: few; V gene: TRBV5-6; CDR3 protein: ASSLMPAGGPDTQY
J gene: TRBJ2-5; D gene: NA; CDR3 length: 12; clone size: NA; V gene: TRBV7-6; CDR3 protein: AISPSGSKETQS
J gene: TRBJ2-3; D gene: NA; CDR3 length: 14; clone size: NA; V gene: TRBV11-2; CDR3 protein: ASSLELALSTDTQY
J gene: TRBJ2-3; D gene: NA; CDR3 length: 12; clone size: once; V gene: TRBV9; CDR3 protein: ASSVGALSDTQY
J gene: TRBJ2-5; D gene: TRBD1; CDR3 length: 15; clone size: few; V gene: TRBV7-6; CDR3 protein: ASSVGQGEEGQETQY
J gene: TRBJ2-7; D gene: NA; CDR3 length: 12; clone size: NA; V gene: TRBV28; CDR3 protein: ASSNGGWRNEQY
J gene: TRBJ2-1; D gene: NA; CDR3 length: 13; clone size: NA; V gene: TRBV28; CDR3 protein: ASSLWGRGSNEQF
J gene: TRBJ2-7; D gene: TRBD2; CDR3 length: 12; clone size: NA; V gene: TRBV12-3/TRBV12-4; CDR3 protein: ASTLSGGTYEQY
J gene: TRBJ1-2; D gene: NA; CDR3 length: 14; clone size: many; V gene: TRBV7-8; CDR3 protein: ASSLGGRALARGYT
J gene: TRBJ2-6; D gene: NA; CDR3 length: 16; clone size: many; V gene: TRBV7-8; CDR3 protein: ASSFGVGGSSGANVLT
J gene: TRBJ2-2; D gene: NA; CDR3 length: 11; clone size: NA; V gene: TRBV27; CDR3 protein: ASGTLGTGELF
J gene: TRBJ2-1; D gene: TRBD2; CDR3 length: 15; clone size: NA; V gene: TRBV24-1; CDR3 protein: ATSAYVGLAGANEQF
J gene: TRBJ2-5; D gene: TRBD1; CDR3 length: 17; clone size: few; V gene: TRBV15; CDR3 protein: ATSRDPNGVQGKGETQY
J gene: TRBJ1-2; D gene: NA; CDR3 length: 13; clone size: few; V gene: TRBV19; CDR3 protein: ASSIRTSSNYGYT
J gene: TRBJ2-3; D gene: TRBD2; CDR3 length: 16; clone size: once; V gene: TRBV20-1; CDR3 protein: SLQGSLAGGPLTDTQY
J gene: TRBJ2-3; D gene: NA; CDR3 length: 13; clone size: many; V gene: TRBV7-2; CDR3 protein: ASSLDVTATDTQY
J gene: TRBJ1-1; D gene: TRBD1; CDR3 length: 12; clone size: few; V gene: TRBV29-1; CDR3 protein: SVPGTGEGTEAF
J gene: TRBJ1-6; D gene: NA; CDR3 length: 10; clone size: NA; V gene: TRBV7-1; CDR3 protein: ASSLLNSPPH
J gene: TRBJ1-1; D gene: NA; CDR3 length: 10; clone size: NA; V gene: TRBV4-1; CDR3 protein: ASRLTGLEAF
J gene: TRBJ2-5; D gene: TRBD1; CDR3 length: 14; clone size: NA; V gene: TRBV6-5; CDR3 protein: ASSDAGTGGEETQY
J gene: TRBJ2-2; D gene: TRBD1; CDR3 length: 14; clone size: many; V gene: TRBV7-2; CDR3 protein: ASSLDGTGNTGELF